Each of the 3 T cell receptor beta chains below was sequenced from the same sample in a study of shared clonotypes between healthy human individuals. Repertoires were generated with immunoSEQ multiplex PCR, while TCRdb's copy carries only in-frame clones and drops some. The table includes 550,000 to 650,000 clones, roughly 96% detected once. Naive CD8 cells lacked CD45RO, underwent positive selection for CCR7 and left out terminally differentiated effector memory CD45RA+ cells. The sequencing input was naive CD8+ T cells sorted from blood. The source is a woman in her 30s in good health.

The chain combines TRBV28 with TRBJ1-2; 9 positions match TRBD1. The trim removed 5 bases at V and 4 bases at J, leaving 5 bases unmatched. Germline assignment: CDR1 MDHEN and CDR2 SYDVKM. The CDR3 is 14 amino acids. The CDR3 here is CASSQQGATYGYTF. CDR3 nucleotide sequence: TGTGCCAGCAGTCAACAGGGGGCTACCTATGGCTACACCTTC.

This chain uses TRBV27 with TRBJ2-3; tentatively, D is TRBD2 (6 bases). CDR3 length equals 14 residues. Trimming left V 5 bases short and J 0 bases short, with 9 bases between. Germline values: CDR1 MNHEY, CDR2 SMNVEV (reference sequence). The CDR3 here is CASSKTSSTDTQYF. In nucleotides, the CDR3 is TGTGCCAGCAGTAAAACTAGCAGCACAGATACGCAGTATTTT.

The J gene is TRBJ1-2, the V gene TRBV19, with TRBD1 identical over 7 bases. The germline V gene encodes CDR1 LNHDA and CDR2 SQIVND (reference sequence). This CDR3 spans 13 amino acids. V lost 6 bases and J lost 3; bases outside the gene matches: 4. In nucleotides, the CDR3 is TGTGCCAGTAGCACGGGACAGTACTATGGCTACACCTTC. Protein product: CASSTGQYYGYTF.